The present T cell receptor (beta chain) was sequenced within a study of T cells in localized non-small cell lung cancer. Study-wide findings and caveats: Blood T cell density predicted longer survival; adjacent-lung clonality, shorter. There were a median 57 of the top 100 tumor clones appearing in adjacent lung. Heterogeneity cannot be ruled out, as sequencing used one tumor region only. Uninvolved adjacent lung showed the highest T cell clonality, exceeding tumor.

TCRdb's copy holds only in-frame clones and misses some; the assay was immunoSEQ multiplex PCR. Among approximately 100,000 clones, just over 90% were seen once, and the ten largest hold 4.1%. Worth noting for this clone: The antigen remains unidentified.

The clonotype was recovered from a woman aged 35 to 75 with stage II squamous cell lung carcinoma. The sample here was PBMCs, taken before any cancer treatment.

The CDR3 sequence: CASSSKGDSGANVLTF. Here the CDR3 DNA reads TGTGCCAGCAGCTCAAAGGGGGACTCTGGGGCCAACGTCCTGACTTTC. The gene calls are TRBV9 and TRBJ2-6; a possible D gene is TRBD1 (6 bases). From germline, CDR1 is SGDLS and CDR2 YYNGEE. Trimming shortened V by 4 bases and J by 0 bases, and 11 bases separated the two germline ends. The CDR3 extends over 16 amino acids.